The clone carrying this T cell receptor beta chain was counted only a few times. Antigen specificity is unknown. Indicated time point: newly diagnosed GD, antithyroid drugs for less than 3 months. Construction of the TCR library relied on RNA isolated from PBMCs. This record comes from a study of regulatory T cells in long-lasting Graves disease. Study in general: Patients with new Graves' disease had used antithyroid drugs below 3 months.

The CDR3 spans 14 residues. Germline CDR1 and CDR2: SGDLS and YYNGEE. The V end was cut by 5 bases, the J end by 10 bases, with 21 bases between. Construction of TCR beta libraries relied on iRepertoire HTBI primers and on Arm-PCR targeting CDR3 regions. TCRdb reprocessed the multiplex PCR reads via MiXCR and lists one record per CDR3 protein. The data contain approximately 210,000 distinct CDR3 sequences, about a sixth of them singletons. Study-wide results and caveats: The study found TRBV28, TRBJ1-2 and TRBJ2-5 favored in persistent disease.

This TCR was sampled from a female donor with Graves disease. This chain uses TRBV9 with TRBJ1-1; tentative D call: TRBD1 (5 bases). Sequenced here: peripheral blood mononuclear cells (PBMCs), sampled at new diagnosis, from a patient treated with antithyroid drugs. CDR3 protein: CASSGTGTSLGAFF. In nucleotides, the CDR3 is TGTGCCAGCAGTGGAACCGGGACCAGTCTAGGAGCTTTCTTT.